The clone carrying this T cell receptor (beta chain) was counted between two and nine times. These data originate in a study of early T cells in non-severe SARS-CoV-2 infection. The wider study: Bulk RNA isolated from unsorted whole blood underwent sequencing; chains were not paired.

Researchers tagged individual cDNA molecules with unique molecular identifiers. TCRdb ran MiXCR on the 5' RACE reads and lists one entry per CDR3 protein. The sample has tens of thousands of distinct CDR3 sequences, roughly 10% seen once; the top ten hold 8.5% to 9.5%. The CDR3 has 15 amino acids. Germline-derived CDR1 and CDR2 are SGHRS and YFSETQ. Trimming removed 5 bases from V and 4 bases from J, with 17 bases in between. The receptor's source is an adult who was a healthcare worker with PCR-confirmed SARS-CoV-2 infection or an uninfected control (not recorded which). The V and J genes are TRBV5-1 and TRBJ2-3, with D perhaps assigned TRBD1 or TRBD2 (5 bases each). Material for sequencing was whole blood. CDR3 sequence: CASRWDPPVADTQYF. CDR3 nucleotides: TGCGCCAGCAGATGGGACCCACCCGTCGCAGATACGCAGTATTTT.